This passage covers 20 T cell receptor beta chains from one sample sequenced in a study of blood T cell repertoires in COVID-19. Here immunoSEQ multiplex PCR was the method, and the copy in TCRdb shows in-frame clones only, minus some. The sample consists of about 340,000 clones, roughly 90% of them appearing once. The specimen was peripheral blood. All receptors come from a woman in her 70s with COVID-19, enrolled during active disease.

The genes are TRBV4-2 and TRBJ1-5, with D unresolved. The CDR3 runs 16 residues. V gave up 1 base and J gave up 7 bases, with 17 bases separating them. CDR1 LGHNA and CDR2 YNFKEQ come from the germline V gene. The CDR3 DNA sequence: TGTGCCAGCAGCCAAGTAGGACTGTTCTCAGCCCAGCCCCAGCATTTT. It codes for CASSQVGLFSAQPQHF.

The J gene is TRBJ2-3, the V gene TRBV3-1 (or the pseudogene TRBV3-2); 7 bases align to TRBD1. Per germline, CDR1 LGHDT and CDR2 YNNKEL (reference sequence). The CDR3 consists of 13 residues. Unmatched junction bases numbered 3, after V lost 5 bases and J lost 4 bases. CDR3 nucleotide sequence: TGTGCCAGCAGCTTACAGGGGTCAGATACGCAGTATTTT. Translated, it gives CASSLQGSDTQYF.

V usage is TRBV27 and J usage is TRBJ1-2; maybe TRBD1 (5 bases). There are 14 residues in the CDR3. Germline V CDR1 and CDR2: MNHEY, SMNVEV (reference sequence). V was clipped by 0 bases and J by 4 bases, with 9 bases between them. In DNA, the CDR3 is TGTGCCAGCAGTTTATCAGGAACAGGCTATGGCTACACCTTC. Residues: CASSLSGTGYGYTF.

The chain links TRBV19 to TRBJ2-1, with 10 nucleotides matching TRBD2. CDR3 length: 16 residues. Germline assignment: CDR1 LNHDA and CDR2 SQIVND (reference sequence). V shed 0 bases and J 7 bases; nucleotides not matched to a gene: 6. Here the CDR3 reads CASSIDASGGLNEQFF. The DNA of the CDR3 is TGTGCCAGTAGTATAGACGCTAGCGGGGGTTTGAATGAGCAGTTCTTC.

The chain has TRBV9 and TRBJ2-3; 14 nucleotides match TRBD2. From germline, CDR1 is SGDLS and CDR2 YYNGEE. V trimming: 3 bases; J trimming: 0 bases; junction bases outside the gene matches: 12. CDR3 length: 20 residues. The CDR3 region is CASSAGLAGGLLTSTDTQYF. CDR3 bases: TGTGCCAGCAGCGCAGGACTAGCGGGGGGCCTACTTACTAGCACAGATACGCAGTATTTT.

This rearrangement joins TRBV28 to TRBJ1-6, with D possibly matching TRBD1 (6 bases). Trimming took off 5 bases at V and 9 bases at J, with 8 bases between the two ends. The CDR3 consists of 12 residues. Germline V gene lookup returns CDR1 MDHEN and CDR2 SYDVKM. DNA of the CDR3: TGTGCCAGCAGTGGGACAATTTCACCCCTCCACTTT. Residues: CASSGTISPLHF.

The chain couples TRBV12-3 or TRBV12-4 to TRBJ2-3, with D possibly matching TRBD1 (5 bases). Trimming shortened V by 4 bases and J by 12 bases, and 17 bases separated the two germline ends. The length of the CDR3 is 13 residues. The CDR3 spells CASSYDRQLLQYF. CDR3 bases: TGTGCCAGCAGTTACGACAGACAGCTACTCCAGTATTTT.

The rearrangement uses TRBV5-1 and TRBJ2-3; D is perhaps TRBD2 (7 bases). Trimming stripped 6 bases from V and 6 bases from J, with 17 bases between. The CDR3 length is 14 residues. Germline V gives CDR1 SGHRS, CDR2 YFSETQ. CDR3 nucleotides: TGCGCCAGCAATGTCGGGGGGCAATCCGATACGCAGTATTTT. This gives the protein CASNVGGQSDTQYF.

This clone was observed a handful of times. The chain employs TRBV19 and TRBJ1-5; 8 positions match TRBD1. Germline V CDR1 and CDR2: LNHDA, SQIVND (reference sequence). The CDR3 consists of 14 residues. V gave up 5 bases and J gave up 6 bases; unmatched junction bases: 6. The CDR3 DNA is TGTGCCAGTAGTGTCGGGACAGGAGGTCAGCCCCAGCATTTT. Its translation is CASSVGTGGQPQHF.

Only a few counts were recorded for this clone. This chain links TRBV14 with TRBJ1-1; D unresolved. The germline V gene has CDR1 SGHDN and CDR2 FVKESK. The germline V and J ends were trimmed by 3 bases and 0 bases, with 8 bases remaining between them. CDR3 size: 14 residues. The CDR3, as DNA: TGTGCCAGCAGCCATCTAGGAGTGAACACTGAAGCTTTCTTT. It is translated as CASSHLGVNTEAFF.

The J gene is TRBJ2-5, the V gene TRBV13; 7 bases match TRBD1. Germline V lookup: CDR1 PRHDT, CDR2 FYEKMQ (reference sequence). CDR3 length equals 13 residues. V lost 5 bases to trimming and J lost 4 bases; unmatched junction nucleotides: 4. CDR3 in amino acids: CASSVDRLETQYF. The CDR3, as DNA: TGTGCCAGCAGCGTGGACAGGCTAGAGACCCAGTACTTC.

The chain joins TRBV5-4 to TRBJ1-2; D remains ambiguous. The CDR3 has 15 residues. V dropped 4 bases and J dropped 1 base, with 14 bases sitting between them. Germline assignment: CDR1 SGHNT and CDR2 YYREEE (reference sequence). For the CDR3, the DNA is TGTGCCAGCAGCCAGCGGACTCGAAATAACTATGGCTACACCTTC. Protein: CASSQRTRNNYGYTF.

The genes are TRBV5-4 and TRBJ2-7, with TRBD2 matching over 7 bases. Trimming removed 2 bases from V and 4 bases from J; junction bases left unmatched: 0. This CDR3 is built from 12 residues. Germline V CDR1 and CDR2: SGHNT, YYREEE (reference sequence). Here the CDR3 reads CASSFSGYEQYF. As DNA, the CDR3 is TGTGCCAGCAGCTTTAGCGGGTACGAGCAGTACTTC. Complete variable domain (other parts from reference TRBV5-4 and TRBJ2-7): ETGVTQSPTHLIKTRGQQVTLRCSSQSGHNTVSWYQQALGQGPQFIFQYYREEENGRGNFPPRFSGLQFPNYSSELNVNALELDDSALYLCASSFSGYEQYFGPGTRLTVT.

CDR3 DNA: TGCAGCGCCGGCTCAGGGGTTCGTACCGGGGAGCTGTTTTTT. This codes for CSAGSGVRTGELFF. The chain links TRBV29-1 to TRBJ2-2, with D perhaps TRBD1 (6 bases). This CDR3 is 14 amino acids long. Germline CDR1 SQVTM, CDR2 ANQGSEA. V lost 7 bases, J lost 5 bases, and 17 bases lay in between.

This clone turned up a few times. The rearrangement uses TRBV19 and TRBJ1-5; 10 bases line up with TRBD1. The CDR3 totals 16 residues. Germline CDR1 and CDR2: LNHDA and SQIVND (reference sequence). The ends lost 4 bases at V and 5 bases at J; junction bases unmatched: 8. The CDR3 loop is CASSSEGQGIYQPQHF. In DNA, the CDR3 is TGTGCCAGTAGTAGCGAGGGACAGGGGATTTATCAGCCCCAGCATTTT.

The chain carries TRBV27 and TRBJ2-5; a weak D match, TRBD1 (6 bases). In germline, CDR1 is MNHEY, CDR2 SMNVEV (reference sequence). Between the trimmed V and J ends, which lost 10 bases and 4 bases, there was a span of 19 bases. The CDR3 extends over 14 amino acids. The chain's CDR3 is CATGVGAVPETQYF. The CDR3 DNA sequence: TGTGCCACCGGGGTGGGGGCGGTCCCAGAGACCCAGTACTTC.

The chain joins TRBV24-1 to TRBJ1-2, with TRBD1 identical over 9 bases. The CDR3 length is 14 residues. V lost 4 bases and J lost 8; bases outside the gene matches: 7. CDR1 is KGHDR, CDR2 SFDVKD, per germline. The CDR3 coding sequence is TGTGCCACCAGTGACCCCGGACAGGGGCAAGGCTACACCTTC. The encoded protein is CATSDPGQGQGYTF.

The chain employs TRBV28 and TRBJ1-2, with TRBD1 identical over 9 bases. V was clipped by 6 bases and J by 4 bases; unmatched bases: 3. The germline V gene has CDR1 MDHEN and CDR2 SYDVKM. CDR3 length: 13 residues. This chain's CDR3 is CASRGTGSYGYTF. The CDR3 region has the DNA TGTGCCAGCAGGGGGACAGGGAGCTATGGCTACACCTTC.

The V gene is TRBV27, the J gene TRBJ1-2; possibly TRBD1 for D (6 bases). The CDR3 contains 19 residues. V lost 3 bases and J lost 4, with 27 bases in between. Germline lookup yields CDR1 MNHEY and CDR2 SMNVEV (reference sequence). CDR3 residues: CASSFTSRDTGWGFYGYTF. As DNA, the CDR3 is TGTGCCAGCAGTTTCACCTCACGGGACACCGGGTGGGGCTTCTATGGCTACACCTTC.

The J gene is TRBJ2-7, the V gene TRBV7-3; 8 bases line up with TRBD2. CDR3 length: 14 residues. Germline loops: CDR1 SGHTA, CDR2 FQGTGA. V lost 2 bases, J lost 2 bases, and 2 bases stayed unmatched. The CDR3 DNA sequence: TGTGCCAGCAGCTTAGCGGGGGGTCCCTACGAGCAGTACTTC. Protein sequence: CASSLAGGPYEQYF.